Listed below are T cell receptor beta chains from one sample, sequenced in a study of cytomegalovirus exposure and HLA in healthy donors. Sequenced by immunoSEQ multiplex PCR; TCRdb stores in-frame clones only, minus some. The repertoire has some 140,000 clones, approximately 84% of them found once; the top ten carry about 32%. The sample was PBMCs. The receptors were sampled from a man aged 25-45 years in good health and CMV-seropositive. Each CDR3 is given with its conserved first and last residue. A D gene is named only where the DNA matches it firmly. The size entry is marked missing in some rows and otherwise reads once, few, many or a size class.

J gene | clone size | V gene | D gene | CDR3 DNA | CDR3 protein
TRBJ2-7 | few | TRBV6-5 | NA | TGTGCCAGCAGTTACGTCAATGCGGGCTACGAGCAGTACTTC | CASSYVNAGYEQYF
TRBJ2-7 | once | TRBV6-5 | NA | TGTGCCAGCAGGGGCGAGTACGAGCAGTACTTC | CASRGEYEQYF
TRBJ2-7 | NA | TRBV7-2 | TRBD1 | TGTGCCAGCAGCCCCCGGGACAGAGGTAACGAGCAGTACTTC | CASSPRDRGNEQYF
TRBJ1-1 | NA | TRBV10-3 | TRBD1 | TGTGCCATCAGTGGACAGGGTAATCCTGAAGCTTTCTTT | CAISGQGNPEAFF
TRBJ2-7 | NA | TRBV5-1 | TRBD2 | TGCGCCAGCAGGCTAGCGGCCGCTATTGACGAGCAGTACTTC | CASRLAAAIDEQYF
TRBJ2-3 | NA | TRBV7-8 | TRBD2 | TGTGCCAGCAGCTTAGGTGCTAGCGGACTCACAGATACGCAGTATTTT | CASSLGASGLTDTQYF
TRBJ2-7 | NA | TRBV18 | NA | TGTGCCAGCTCACCCATGAGAGACGAGCAGTACTTC | CASSPMRDEQYF
TRBJ1-2 | few | TRBV15 | TRBD1 | TGTGCCACCAGCTCCCGGGACAGGGGAGGCGGCTACACCTTC | CATSSRDRGGGYTF
TRBJ1-2 | NA | TRBV14 | NA | TGTGCCAGCAGCCAAGATACGTGGACAGAAGTACTCCCCTATGGCTACACCTTC | CASSQDTWTEVLPYGYTF
TRBJ2-5 | NA | TRBV7-2 | TRBD2 | TGTGCCAGCAGCCCCGGGGGGGCCGGGGAGACCCAGTACTTC | CASSPGGAGETQYF
TRBJ1-2 | NA | TRBV19 | NA | TGTGCCAGTAGATCAGACAGAATTCTCTATGGCTACACCTTC | CASRSDRILYGYTF
TRBJ2-7 | NA | TRBV7-8 | NA | TGTGCCAGCAGCTCCCAGTCGGCCGGAGCCTACGAGCAGTACTTC | CASSSQSAGAYEQYF
TRBJ1-2 | once | TRBV27 | NA | TGTGCCAGCAGGTCGTTTGCAGGAAAACGGTATGGCTACACCTTC | CASRSFAGKRYGYTF
TRBJ2-5 | NA | TRBV29-1 | NA | TGCAGCGTTGGCCGGGCGGGGAACTCTCAAGAGACCCAGTACTTC | CSVGRAGNSQETQYF
TRBJ2-7 | once | TRBV19 | NA | TGTGCCAGTAGTGCCCGGGGAGCGAACCCGACCTACGAGCAGTACTTC | CASSARGANPTYEQYF
TRBJ1-2 | NA | TRBV29-1 | NA | TGCAGCGTTGTAGGGGGAGCTAACTATGGCTACACCTTC | CSVVGGANYGYTF
TRBJ1-5 | NA | TRBV29-1 | NA | TGCAGCGTTGTCCCTGGCCCCGATGGTCGTCAGCCCCAGCATTTT | CSVVPGPDGRQPQHF
TRBJ2-2 | once | TRBV5-1 | NA | TGCGCCAGCAGCTTGGGCGGGGATGGCGGGGAGCTGTTTTTT | CASSLGGDGGELFF
TRBJ2-3 | many | TRBV5-1 | TRBD2 | TGCGCCAGCAGCGGAACTAGCGGGAGACCCACCGGCGATACGCAGTATTTT | CASSGTSGRPTGDTQYF
TRBJ2-3 | NA | TRBV9 | TRBD2 | TGTGCCAGCAGCGTAGGGCTAGCGGGCACAGATACGCAGTATTTT | CASSVGLAGTDTQYF
TRBJ2-5 | NA | TRBV7-2 | NA | TGTGCCAGCAGCTTAGGCGGGGCAATGGGGGAGACCCAGTACTTC | CASSLGGAMGETQYF
TRBJ2-1 | NA | TRBV6-1 | NA | TGTGCCAGCAGTGCCCAACGACTAGACCGGAGCAAAAATGAGCAGTTCTTC | CASSAQRLDRSKNEQFF
TRBJ2-1 | few | TRBV5-1 | TRBD2 | TGCGCCAGCAGCTCTAGCGGCAATGAGCAGTTCTTC | CASSSSGNEQFF
TRBJ2-2 | once | TRBV2 | TRBD2 | TGTGCCAGCAGTCCCAACCGGGGGACTAGCGGGAGGTCAGGGGAGCTGTTTTTT | CASSPNRGTSGRSGELFF
TRBJ2-3 | NA | TRBV6-1 | TRBD2 | TGTGCCAGCAGCCTGACTAGCGGGGTAGATACGCAGTATTTT | CASSLTSGVDTQYF
TRBJ2-1 | NA | TRBV7-8 | TRBD2 | TGTGCCAGCAGCCCACTAGCGGGGGCTACCAATGAGCAGTTCTTC | CASSPLAGATNEQFF
TRBJ2-1 | NA | TRBV6-4 | TRBD2 | TGTGCCAGCAGTACTAGCGGGGGGTGGAATGAGCAGTTCTTC | CASSTSGGWNEQFF
TRBJ1-2 | NA | TRBV16 | TRBD1 | TGTGCCAGCAGCCCAGGGACAGGCGATGGCTACACCTTC | CASSPGTGDGYTF
TRBJ2-3 | once | TRBV5-4 | TRBD2 | TGTGCCAGCAGCTTGTATCGGGGGGGCCGGGGCACAGATACGCAGTATTTT | CASSLYRGGRGTDTQYF
TRBJ2-5 | NA | TRBV11-2 | NA | TGTGCCAGCAGCCGAGGGGCGGGAATGCAGCAAGAGACCCAGTACTTC | CASSRGAGMQQETQYF
TRBJ2-7 | NA | TRBV7-6 | TRBD1 | TGTGCCAGCAGCACCGGGACAGGGACCACCTACGAGCAGTACTTC | CASSTGTGTTYEQYF
TRBJ1-5 | NA | TRBV7-9 | NA | TGTGCCAGCAGTAGGCGGGGGAATCAGCCCCAGCATTTT | CASSRRGNQPQHF
TRBJ1-3 | NA | TRBV30 | NA | TGTGCCTGGACCCCAGGGGTTTCTGGGAACACCATATATTTT | CAWTPGVSGNTIYF